The next 5 T cell receptor beta chains were all read from a single sample in a study of blood T cell repertoires in COVID-19. Sequencing was performed with immunoSEQ multiplex PCR; in TCRdb, only in-frame clones are kept and a portion is missing. This sample has approximately 180,000 clones, with roughly 80% found just once. Sequenced input: peripheral blood. These receptor sequences come from a woman between 65 and 79 years old with acute or convalescent COVID-19.

A remark on this clone: Different DNA sequences within this sample yield the same CDR3. This chain connects TRBV5-1 to TRBJ1-1, with 8 bases that match TRBD1. The CDR3 covers 14 residues. Germline CDR1 is SGHRS and CDR2 is YFSETQ. J gave up 4 bases and V 0 bases, and 2 bases lay outside the gene matches. The CDR3 DNA is TGCGCCAGCAGCTTGGGGCAGGGGGCCACTGAAGCTTTCTTT. As protein: CASSLGQGATEAFF.

The rearrangement joins TRBV10-2 to TRBJ2-4, with D perhaps matching TRBD2 (5 bases). Trimming stripped 4 bases from V and 0 bases from J, with 16 bases between. The length of the CDR3 is 17 residues. Germline V gene lookup returns CDR1 WSHSY and CDR2 SAAADI. The DNA for the CDR3 is TGCGCCAGCAGTGGGACTTGGGAGTGGGGAGCCAAAAACATTCAGTACTTC. Translating it yields CASSGTWEWGAKNIQYF.

This chain links TRBV11-3 with TRBJ2-3, with D unresolved. The CDR3 sequence is 14 residues long. Germline-derived CDR1 and CDR2 are SGHNT and YENEEA. The ends were cut back, 1 base at V and 2 bases at J, with 7 bases in the middle. The CDR3 DNA follows: TGTGCCAGCAGCTTAGGGCTTTCCACAGATACGCAGTATTTT. As protein: CASSLGLSTDTQYF. Combining the CDR3 with reference TRBV11-3 and TRBJ2-3 gives the whole variable domain EAGVVQSPRYKIIEKKQPVAFWCNPISGHNTLYWYLQNLGQGPELLIRYENEEAVDDSQLPKDRFSAERLKGVDSTLKIQPAELGDSAVYLCASSLGLSTDTQYFGPGTRLTVL.

The V call is TRBV20-1, the J call TRBJ2-1; 11 positions match TRBD2. This CDR3 has 14 amino acids. V was clipped by 3 bases and J by 8 bases; unmatched bases: 6. The V gene's germline CDR1 is DFQATT and CDR2 SNEGSKA (reference sequence). In DNA, the CDR3 is TGCAGTGCTAGTCTAGCGGGAGGACTAGATGAGCAGTTCTTC. Encoded protein: CSASLAGGLDEQFF.

The V and J genes are TRBV7-2 and TRBJ1-2, with D maybe TRBD1 (6 bases). This CDR3 comprises 15 residues. The germline CDR1 and CDR2 sequences are SGHTA and FQGNSA. V was trimmed by 1 base and J by 4 bases, leaving 13 bases between them. This CDR3 reads CASSLVLGQIYGYTF. The DNA of the CDR3 is TGTGCCAGCAGCTTAGTTCTAGGACAGATCTATGGCTACACCTTC.